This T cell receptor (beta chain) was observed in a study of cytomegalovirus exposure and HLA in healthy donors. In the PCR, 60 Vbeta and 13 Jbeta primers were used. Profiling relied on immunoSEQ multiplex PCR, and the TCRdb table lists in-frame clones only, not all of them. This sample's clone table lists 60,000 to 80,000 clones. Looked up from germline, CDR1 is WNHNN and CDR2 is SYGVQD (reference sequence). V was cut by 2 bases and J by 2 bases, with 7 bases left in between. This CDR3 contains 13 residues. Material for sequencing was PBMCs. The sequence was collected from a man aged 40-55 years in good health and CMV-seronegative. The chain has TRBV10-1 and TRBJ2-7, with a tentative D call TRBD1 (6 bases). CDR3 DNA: TGCGCCAGCAGTGAGGGACAGACCTACGAGCAGTACTTC. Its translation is CASSEGQTYEQYF.